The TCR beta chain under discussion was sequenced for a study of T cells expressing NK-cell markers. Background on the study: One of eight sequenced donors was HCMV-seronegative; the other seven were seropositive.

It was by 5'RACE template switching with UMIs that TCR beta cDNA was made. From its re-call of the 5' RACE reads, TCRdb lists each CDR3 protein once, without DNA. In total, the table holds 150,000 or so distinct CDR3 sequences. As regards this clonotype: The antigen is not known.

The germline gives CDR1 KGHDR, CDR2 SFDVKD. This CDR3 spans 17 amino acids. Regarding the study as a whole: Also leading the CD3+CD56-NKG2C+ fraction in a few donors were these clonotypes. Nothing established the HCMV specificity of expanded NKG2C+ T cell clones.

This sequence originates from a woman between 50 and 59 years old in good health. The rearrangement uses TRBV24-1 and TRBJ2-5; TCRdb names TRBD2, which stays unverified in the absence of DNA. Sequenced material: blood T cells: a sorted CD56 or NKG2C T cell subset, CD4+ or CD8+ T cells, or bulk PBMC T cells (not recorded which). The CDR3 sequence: CATSDSRTSGRAETQYF.